One and the same sample provided the 15 T cell receptor beta chains below, sequenced in a study of T-cell memory formation after mild COVID-19. Each CDR3 protein is one row after TCRdb ran MiXCR on the 5' RACE reads. The data contain roughly 130,000 distinct CDR3 sequences, 16% of them singletons. Specimen: PBMCs or a T cell subset sorted from them (not recorded which). The receptor source for this set is an adult woman who had mild COVID-19 (a few samples of this study predate the infection). Cell type and time point are not known.

The rearrangement joins TRBV18 to TRBJ2-2; 10 bases are shared with TRBD2. V lost 2 bases and J lost 4; bases outside the gene matches: 16. The CDR3 consists of 20 residues. Germline loops: CDR1 KGHSH, CDR2 LQKENI. The CDR3 coding sequence is TGTGCCAGCTCACCAATCCCCCCACAAGGACTAGCGGCGACCACCGGGGAGCTGTTTTTT. Protein product: CASSPIPPQGLAATTGELFF.

The rearrangement joins TRBV2 to TRBJ2-5, with TRBD2 identical over 10 bases. Germline V gives CDR1 SNHLY, CDR2 FYNNEI. The trim removed 1 base at V and 5 bases at J, leaving 4 bases unmatched. This CDR3 spans 15 amino acids. This CDR3 reads CASSEVGLARETQYF. CDR3 DNA sequence: TGTGCCAGCAGTGAAGTGGGACTAGCGAGGGAGACCCAGTACTTC.

This clonotype has more than one count but fewer than ten. The chain uses TRBV24-1 and TRBJ1-2; a possible D gene is TRBD1 (6 bases). The CDR3 sequence is 14 residues long. Germline V lookup: CDR1 KGHDR, CDR2 SFDVKD. V was shortened by 4 bases and J by 4 bases, with 12 bases between the two germline ends. The CDR3 spells CATSDTGTFYGYTF. CDR3 nucleotides: TGTGCCACCAGTGACACGGGGACATTCTATGGCTACACCTTC.

This rearrangement joins TRBV14 to TRBJ2-3, with unresolved D. CDR1 is SGHDN and CDR2 is FVKESK in the germline V gene. The CDR3 loop spans 12 amino acids. The V end was cut by 3 bases, the J end by 2 bases, with 3 bases between. CDR3 sequence reads: CASSHFTDTQYF. CDR3 DNA sequence: TGTGCCAGCAGCCACTTCACAGATACGCAGTATTTT.

This chain links TRBV24-1 with TRBJ2-7, with D unclear. The CDR3 covers 14 residues. Trimming cost V 4 bases and J 6 bases, with 15 bases left between them. Germline CDR1 reads KGHDR; CDR2 reads SFDVKD. CDR3 protein: CATSEAGPNVEQYF. CDR3 DNA sequence: TGTGCCACCAGTGAGGCCGGGCCTAACGTCGAGCAGTACTTC.

The V gene is TRBV12-3 or TRBV12-4, the J gene TRBJ1-2, with 7 bases fitting TRBD1. V trimming: 3 bases; J trimming: 7 bases; junction bases outside the gene matches: 5. This CDR3 has 13 amino acids. For the CDR3, the DNA is TGTGCCAGCAGTTTGGGTCACAGGGGTGGCTACACCTTC. The encoded protein is CASSLGHRGGYTF.

This chain uses TRBV7-9 with TRBJ2-3, with D perhaps being TRBD1 or TRBD2 (5 bases each). Germline V gene lookup returns CDR1 SEHNR and CDR2 FQNEAQ (reference sequence). V was trimmed by 3 bases and J by 6 bases, leaving 16 bases between them. CDR3 size: 15 residues. The CDR3 region has the DNA TGTGCCAGCAGCTTGGGGACCGACGGTTCGGATACGCAGTATTTT. This sequence encodes CASSLGTDGSDTQYF.

This clonotype was seen more than once but under ten times. The chain uses TRBV15 and TRBJ2-7; 7 bases agree with TRBD1. Unmatched junction bases numbered 5, after V lost 5 bases and J lost 1 base. This CDR3 region has 14 residues. Germline V gene sequence: CDR1 LNHNV, CDR2 YYDKDF (reference sequence). CDR3 bases: TGTGCCACCAGCGTATCGGGACAGTCCTACGAGCAGTACTTC. It yields the protein CATSVSGQSYEQYF.

The chain employs TRBV24-1 and TRBJ2-2; D is ambiguous. The CDR3 consists of 16 residues. CDR1 is KGHDR, CDR2 SFDVKD, per germline. V was cut by 3 bases and J by 6 bases, with 16 bases left in between. The CDR3 coding sequence is TGTGCCACCAGTGATGCATCAACCGGGCCCTCCGGGGAGCTGTTTTTT. Protein product: CATSDASTGPSGELFF.

This clonotype was counted only a few times. The V call is TRBV11-2, the J call TRBJ2-7; D is tentatively TRBD1 or TRBD2 (5 bases each). Between the trimmed V and J ends, which lost 1 base and 0 bases, there was a span of 16 bases. The germline V gene has CDR1 SGHAT and CDR2 FQNNGV. CDR3 length equals 17 residues. The CDR3 protein is CASSLGISDGTSYEQYF. The CDR3 bases are TGTGCCAGCAGCTTAGGGATCAGCGACGGGACCTCCTACGAGCAGTACTTC.

This clonotype was found a few times. This rearrangement joins TRBV2 to TRBJ2-7; D unclear. The CDR3 is 12 amino acids. CDR1 is SNHLY and CDR2 is FYNNEI in the germline V gene. V dropped 6 bases and J dropped 6 bases, with 12 bases sitting between them. CDR3 residues: CASRLQNAEQYF. The CDR3 region has the DNA TGTGCCAGCAGATTACAGAATGCCGAGCAGTACTTC.

J is TRBJ2-3 and V is TRBV9; D unclear. CDR1 SGDLS and CDR2 YYNGEE come from the germline V gene. CDR3 size: 13 residues. V lost 0 bases and J 8 bases, leaving 10 bases between the germline ends. The CDR3 sequence: CASSVDGGRTQYF. CDR3 in DNA: TGTGCCAGCAGCGTAGACGGTGGGCGTACGCAGTATTTT.

In its sample, this clonotype was seen many times. J is TRBJ2-1 and V is TRBV29-1, with 11 nucleotides matching TRBD2. Germline CDR1 is SQVTM and CDR2 is ANQGSEA. Trimming cost V 7 bases and J 4 bases; bases outside gene matches: 3. CDR3 length: 13 amino acids. The CDR3 protein is CSAGTSGYNEQFF. DNA for the CDR3: TGCAGCGCCGGGACTAGCGGTTACAATGAGCAGTTCTTC.

In nucleotides, the CDR3 is TGTGCCAGCAGCTTACAGGGCTTGCCTAGCAATGGCTACACCTTC. Translating it yields CASSLQGLPSNGYTF. V is TRBV14 and J is TRBJ1-2, with D possibly being TRBD1 (6 bases). CDR1 is SGHDN, CDR2 FVKESK, per germline. Trimming stripped 5 bases from V and 6 bases from J, with 19 bases between. This CDR3 is built from 15 residues. The whole variable domain, remainder taken from reference TRBV14 and TRBJ1-2, is EAGVTQFPSHSVIEKGQTVTLRCDPISGHDNLYWYRRVMGKEIKFLLHFVKESKQDESGMPNNRFLAERTGGTYSTLKVQPAELEDSGVYFCASSLQGLPSNGYTFGSGTRLTVV.

This clonotype was counted between two and nine times. The chain carries TRBV2 and TRBJ2-5; D is uncertain. Germline values: CDR1 SNHLY, CDR2 FYNNEI. Deletions cut 3 bases from V and 4 bases from J, with 9 bases between. The CDR3 contains 13 residues. The DNA for the CDR3 is TGTGCCAGCAGTGACGCCGGTCGAGAGACCCAGTACTTC. Translating it yields CASSDAGRETQYF.